This T cell receptor (beta chain) was sequenced in a study of cytomegalovirus exposure and HLA in healthy donors. Remarks on this clone: Its cognate antigen is unknown.

The V segment lost 7 bases and the J segment 2 bases; nucleotides outside the gene matches: 3. The CDR3 covers 14 residues. Germline-derived CDR1 and CDR2 are LNHNV and YYDKDF (reference sequence). Points from the study as a whole: Several of the most significant clusters appeared linked to common viral pathogens, based on a later analysis. Accurate prediction of HLA-A and HLA-B alleles (for most subjects) was reportedly achieved from TCR beta sequences.

Use of 60 Vbeta and 13 Jbeta primers characterized the PCR. Source study methods: Some 80 million unique TCR beta chains, 9 million to 12 million shared, were counted in a later analysis. The table came from immunoSEQ multiplex PCR; TCRdb's copy has only in-frame clones and leaves some out. That table furnishes V, J and clone size, whereas the DNA furnished D and trimming. The sample holds about 45,000 clones, roughly nine tenths seen once. The source material was PBMCs. The chain joins TRBV15 to TRBJ2-7; 12 positions match TRBD1. This receptor was obtained from a middle-aged woman in good health and CMV-seropositive. This CDR3 is CATNRDRGPYEQYF. CDR3 DNA: TGTGCCACCAACCGGGACAGGGGGCCCTACGAGCAGTACTTC.